A selection of T cell receptor beta chains follows, all from one sample in a study of T-cell reconstitution after alpha-beta-depleted transplantation in children. TCRdb re-called the PCR reads with MiXCR, one entry per CDR3 protein. The sample lists approximately 650,000 distinct CDR3 sequences, roughly 13% occurring once. Sequenced material: PBMCs, taken before TCRalphabeta/CD19-depleted stem cell transplant. The receptors derive from a girl between 2 and 10 years old with congenital amegakaryocytic thrombocytopenia, due to receive a stem cell transplant. The CDR3 runs from the conserved cysteine through the conserved F or W. A D gene is named only where the DNA matches it firmly. Only some rows state a clone size, as once, few, many or a class for expanded clones.

v_call	d_call	clone_size	j_call	cdr3_aa	cdr3_nt
TRBV12-3/TRBV12-4	NA	NA	TRBJ2-7	CASSDRSTTYEQYF	TGTGCCAGCAGCGACAGGTCAACGACCTACGAGCAGTACTTC
TRBV5-4	TRBD2	many	TRBJ2-7	CASSLVLAGTYEQYF	TGTGCCAGCAGCTTGGTGCTAGCGGGGACCTACGAGCAGTACTTC
TRBV29-1	TRBD2	many	TRBJ2-7	CSVVGTTGEQYF	TGCAGCGTTGTCGGGACTACGGGCGAGCAGTACTTC
TRBV11-3	NA	many	TRBJ2-1	CASSWTIDGRYNEQFF	TGTGCCAGCAGCTGGACGATTGACGGGAGATACAATGAGCAGTTCTTC
TRBV7-7	NA	many	TRBJ2-1	CASSPTKSGGSEQFF	TGTGCCAGCAGCCCTACCAAGTCCGGGGGCAGTGAGCAGTTCTTC
TRBV6-1	NA	many	TRBJ2-5	CASSANGGPSRETQYF	TGTGCCAGCAGTGCAAATGGCGGGCCCTCCAGGGAGACCCAGTACTTC
TRBV5-1	TRBD2	NA	TRBJ2-1	CASSLGVRREGNEQFF	TGCGCCAGCAGCTTGGGCGTCCGGCGGGAGGGGAATGAGCAGTTCTTC
TRBV12-3/TRBV12-4	NA	few	TRBJ2-1	CASSLDPSVNNEQFF	TGTGCCAGCAGTTTGGATCCTAGCGTGAACAATGAGCAGTTCTTC
TRBV7-9	TRBD1	few	TRBJ2-1	CASSLPGTGRIEQFF	TGTGCCAGCAGCTTGCCCGGGACAGGGAGGATCGAGCAGTTCTTC
TRBV29-1	NA	NA	TRBJ2-3	CSVEDLVLAGPITDTQYF	TGCAGCGTTGAAGATCTCGTACTAGCCGGGCCCATTACAGATACGCAGTATTTT
TRBV11-2	NA	many	TRBJ2-1	CASSLVGGQFF	TGTGCCAGCAGCTTAGTCGGAGGGCAGTTCTTC
TRBV7-6	NA	few	TRBJ2-1	CASSLVPGSPPSYNEQFF	TGTGCCAGCAGCTTAGTTCCCGGGAGCCCCCCTTCCTACAATGAGCAGTTCTTC
TRBV2	NA	few	TRBJ2-1	CASNGELVAFNEQFF	TGTGCCAGCAACGGGGAACTAGTTGCTTTTAATGAGCAGTTCTTC
TRBV6-1	NA	many	TRBJ1-1	CASTLTPEQGRDEAFF	TGTGCCAGCACCTTAACCCCAGAACAAGGGAGGGATGAAGCTTTCTTT
TRBV28	TRBD1	many	TRBJ1-5	CASSPIKGQSFYSNQPQHF	TGTGCCAGCAGCCCTATCAAGGGACAGAGCTTCTATAGCAATCAGCCCCAGCATTTT
TRBV20-1	TRBD2	few	TRBJ2-7	CSAPGLAEYEQYF	TGCAGTGCGCCGGGACTAGCGGAATACGAGCAGTACTTC
TRBV28	NA	many	TRBJ2-1	CASLGGEFYNEQFF	TGTGCCAGTTTGGGGGGTGAATTTTACAATGAGCAGTTCTTC
TRBV29-1	TRBD2	many	TRBJ2-1	CSVDEREGGNEQFF	TGCAGCGTTGATGAGCGGGAGGGCGGCAATGAGCAGTTCTTC
TRBV27	NA	many	TRBJ2-3	CASSSIPPDTQYF	TGTGCCAGCAGTTCCATCCCGCCAGATACGCAGTATTTT
TRBV7-9	NA	NA	TRBJ1-4	CASSLVVRGEEKLFF	TGTGCCAGCAGCTTAGTTGTCCGGGGAGAAGAAAAACTGTTTTTT
TRBV12-3/TRBV12-4	NA	many	TRBJ2-3	CASSPTDYLHTDTQYF	TGTGCCAGCAGCCCCACAGACTATCTTCACACAGATACGCAGTATTTT
TRBV4-1	NA	few	TRBJ2-2	CASSQPGAGPNTGELFF	TGCGCCAGCAGCCAGCCTGGGGCGGGACCTAACACCGGGGAGCTGTTTTTT
TRBV20-1	NA	many	TRBJ1-3	CSAQTDWSSGNTIYF	TGCAGTGCTCAAACGGATTGGAGCTCTGGAAACACCATATATTTT
TRBV20-1	TRBD1	NA	TRBJ2-1	CSARTPGQGVNEQFF	TGCAGTGCGAGGACGCCGGGACAGGGGGTTAATGAGCAGTTCTTC
TRBV5-1	NA	many	TRBJ2-2	CASTDNSNGELFF	TGCGCCAGCACCGATAACTCCAACGGGGAGCTGTTTTTT
TRBV29-1	NA	few	TRBJ1-1	CSVEDPFRDGPNLMNTEAFF	TGCAGCGTTGAAGATCCATTCCGGGACGGCCCGAACTTGATGAACACTGAAGCTTTCTTT
TRBV11-2	NA	few	TRBJ2-5	CASNRYPRLAERGETQYF	TGTGCCAGCAACCGTTATCCCCGGTTAGCGGAAAGAGGGGAGACCCAGTACTTC
TRBV20-1	TRBD2	NA	TRBJ2-7	CGAGPPGLAGLEQYF	TGCGGTGCTGGGCCTCCGGGACTAGCGGGTTTGGAGCAGTACTTC
TRBV5-1	NA	many	TRBJ2-3	CASSPIRLHTDTQYF	TGCGCCAGCAGCCCCATACGACTACACACAGATACGCAGTATTTT
TRBV20-1	TRBD1	many	TRBJ1-1	CSAQGQLNTEAFF	TGCAGTGCCCAGGGACAGTTGAACACTGAAGCTTTCTTT
TRBV29-1	TRBD1	many	TRBJ1-2	CSSRTGEEYGYTF	TGCAGCTCACGAACAGGGGAGGAGTATGGCTACACCTTC
TRBV20-1	TRBD2	few	TRBJ2-5	CSSGRMETQYF	TGCAGTAGCGGGAGGATGGAGACCCAGTACTTC
TRBV7-7	TRBD1	few	TRBJ2-3	CASSLGDRGDTQYF	TGTGCCAGCAGCTTAGGGGACAGGGGAGATACGCAGTATTTT
TRBV29-1	TRBD1	NA	TRBJ2-5	CSDSTGTGGGETQYF	TGCAGCGATAGTACCGGGACAGGGGGAGGAGAGACCCAGTACTTC
TRBV5-1	NA	few	TRBJ1-2	CASSLGLSSGYTF	TGCGCCAGCAGCCTGGGACTGAGCTCTGGCTACACCTTC
TRBV20-1	NA	NA	TRBJ2-5	CSASTRDYQETQYF	TGCAGTGCTAGCACCCGGGACTACCAAGAGACCCAGTACTTC
TRBV15	NA	many	TRBJ2-7	CATSPRGGVYEQYF	TGTGCCACCAGTCCAAGGGGGGGAGTTTACGAGCAGTACTTC
TRBV9	NA	few	TRBJ2-7	CASSVHPDYEQYF	TGTGCCAGCAGCGTTCACCCCGACTACGAGCAGTACTTC
TRBV9	NA	many	TRBJ2-7	CASSAETGLTYEQYF	TGTGCCAGCAGCGCGGAGACAGGATTGACCTACGAGCAGTACTTC
TRBV20-1	TRBD2	few	TRBJ2-2	CSARGGAGVGELFF	TGCAGTGCTCGAGGTGGTGCGGGGGTCGGGGAGCTGTTTTTT
TRBV2	NA	NA	TRBJ2-1	CASSETLKPVIEPFF	TGTGCCAGCAGTGAGACTCTAAAGCCGGTTATTGAGCCGTTCTTC
TRBV5-1	NA	NA	TRBJ2-2	CASSSRGREPTGELFF	TGCGCCAGCAGCTCCAGGGGCAGGGAACCCACCGGGGAGCTGTTTTTT
TRBV20-1	NA	NA	TRBJ2-6	CSAPALGANVLTF	TGCAGTGCTCCTGCTCTAGGGGCCAACGTCCTGACTTTC
TRBV6-5	TRBD2	NA	TRBJ2-5	CASSYRPSGSLETQYF	TGTGCCAGCAGTTACAGGCCTAGCGGGAGCTTAGAGACCCAGTACTTC
TRBV20-1	TRBD2	NA	TRBJ2-1	CSARSGREIGNEQFF	TGCAGTGCTAGATCTGGGAGGGAGATCGGCAATGAGCAGTTCTTC